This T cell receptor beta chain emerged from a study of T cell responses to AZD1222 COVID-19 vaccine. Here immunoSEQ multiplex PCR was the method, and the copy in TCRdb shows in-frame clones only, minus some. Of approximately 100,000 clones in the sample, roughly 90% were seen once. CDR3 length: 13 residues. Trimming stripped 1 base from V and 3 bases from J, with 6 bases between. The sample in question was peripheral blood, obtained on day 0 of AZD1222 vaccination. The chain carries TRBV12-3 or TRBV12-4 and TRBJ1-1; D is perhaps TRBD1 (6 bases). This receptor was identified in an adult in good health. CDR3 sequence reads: CASSLGQDTEAFF. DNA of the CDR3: TGTGCCAGCAGTTTAGGACAGGACACTGAAGCTTTCTTT.